This is a list of T cell receptor beta chains from one sample in a study of vaccination and CD4 T cells after COVID-19. No antigen has been assigned to these receptors. Each CDR3 protein gets one entry after TCRdb re-called the PCR reads with MiXCR. Of tens of thousands of distinct CDR3 sequences in the sample, roughly 45% are singletons; the top ten hold roughly an eighth. Specimen: CD4+ T cells from blood, cultured in vitro. Every receptor here comes from a human donor who had recovered from COVID-19. Both conserved end residues are part of each CDR3. The D gene is left open where the match is weak. Where a row states a size, it is once, few, many or the class of an expanded clone; other rows omit it.

TGTGCCAGCAGCCCCACAGGGACAAAAGAGACCCAGTACTTC	CASSPTGTKETQYF	few	NA	TRBV7-2	TRBJ2-5	14
TGTGCCAGCAGTGGAAGCTCTGGAAACACCATATATTTT	CASSGSSGNTIYF	NA	NA	TRBV25-1	TRBJ1-3	13
TGTGCCAGCAGCTTAGGTTGGGGGGCCAATCAGCCCCAGCATTTT	CASSLGWGANQPQHF	few	NA	TRBV7-6	TRBJ1-5	15
TGTGCCAGTAGTCGCCTCGGGGAGGGGAACACTGAAGCTTTCTTT	CASSRLGEGNTEAFF	NA	NA	TRBV19	TRBJ1-1	15
TGTGCCAGTACGGGACTAGCGGCCCCCCAGTACTTC	CASTGLAAPQYF	NA	TRBD2	TRBV12-3/TRBV12-4	TRBJ2-5	12
TGTGCCAGCAGCTTATCACCAGGACCCTACGAGCAGTACTTC	CASSLSPGPYEQYF	NA	NA	TRBV11-2	TRBJ2-7	14
TGTGCCAGTAAATCGACCGGCCAGGGCGATGGCTACACCTTC	CASKSTGQGDGYTF	few	NA	TRBV19	TRBJ1-2	14
TGTGCCAGCAGTGTCCTTCTAGCGGGGACAGATACGCAGTATTTT	CASSVLLAGTDTQYF	NA	TRBD2	TRBV27	TRBJ2-3	15
TGTGCCAGCACCCACGATGGGTCAGAAGAAGTCTCCGGGGAGCTGTTTTTT	CASTHDGSEEVSGELFF	few	NA	TRBV6-7	TRBJ2-2	17
TGTGCCAGCACCCTGAAGACTAATGAAAAACTGTTTTTT	CASTLKTNEKLFF	NA	NA	TRBV6-1	TRBJ1-4	13
TGTGCCAGCAGCCCTAAAGATACGCAGTATTTT	CASSPKDTQYF	NA	NA	TRBV11-2	TRBJ2-3	11
TGTGCCAGCAGCCCCCCAGCGGGAGTCAGCAATGAGCAGTTCTTC	CASSPPAGVSNEQFF	NA	TRBD2	TRBV4-2	TRBJ2-1	15
TGTGCCAGAGGGGCTTCCTACAATGAGCAGTTCTTC	CARGASYNEQFF	NA	NA	TRBV6-4	TRBJ2-1	12
TGTGCCATCAGTGAGTGGAGGGGCGCCCGGTTATCGAATTCACCCCTCCACTTT	CAISEWRGARLSNSPLHF	few	NA	TRBV10-3	TRBJ1-6	18
TGCAGTGCTAAAGGGACAGGGGGCTTAAGGAATCAGCCCCAGCATTTT	CSAKGTGGLRNQPQHF	few	TRBD1	TRBV20-1	TRBJ1-5	16
TGTGCCAGCAGCGCCAGCAGGAACACTGAAGCTTTCTTT	CASSASRNTEAFF	few	NA	TRBV6-1	TRBJ1-1	13
TGTGCCAGCAGCCTAGGAGGAGATACGCAGTATTTT	CASSLGGDTQYF	few	NA	TRBV11-2	TRBJ2-3	12
TGTGCCAGCAGTATCACCCTGGGGGAAGAGTTCTTC	CASSITLGEEFF	NA	NA	TRBV27	TRBJ2-1	12
TGTGCCAGCAGTTCCCTCTATGGCTACACCTTC	CASSSLYGYTF	NA	NA	TRBV6-2/TRBV6-3	TRBJ1-2	11
TGTGCCAGTAGTGGGGGCAGGGGATCGTCTGGGGCCAACGTCCTGACTTTC	CASSGGRGSSGANVLTF	NA	NA	TRBV19	TRBJ2-6	17
TGTGTCAGCAGTGATTATAGGGGGGAGCAGTTCTTC	CVSSDYRGEQFF	NA	NA	TRBV6-4	TRBJ2-1	12
TGTGCCAGCAGTGTTGATAGGGGATTGAACGAGCAGTACTTC	CASSVDRGLNEQYF	NA	NA	TRBV2	TRBJ2-7	14
TGTGCCAGCAGACAAGTCCTCGGGAGGAACACTGAAGCTTTCTTT	CASRQVLGRNTEAFF	NA	NA	TRBV6-1	TRBJ1-1	15
TGTGCCAGCAGCGATAGGAAGGAGGCGCAGTATTTT	CASSDRKEAQYF	NA	NA	TRBV7-2	TRBJ2-3	12
TGTGCCAGCAATGGTCGGCGGGACCTAACAAATACGCAGTATTTT	CASNGRRDLTNTQYF	NA	NA	TRBV27	TRBJ2-3	15
TGTGCCAGCAGCTCAAGATATGGACAGGGACTCTCCTACTACGAGCAGTACTTC	CASSSRYGQGLSYYEQYF	few	TRBD1	TRBV5-4	TRBJ2-7	18
TGTGCCAGCAGTTACTCGCCGATGGTCCATGAGCAGTTCTTC	CASSYSPMVHEQFF	NA	NA	TRBV6-5	TRBJ2-1	14
TGCAGTGCAGACCAGGGGGAGACCCAGTACTTC	CSADQGETQYF	few	NA	TRBV20-1	TRBJ2-5	11
TGTGCCAGCAGTTACAGGGAACCCCGACAGGATAATTCACCCCTCCACTTT	CASSYREPRQDNSPLHF	few	NA	TRBV6-5	TRBJ1-6	17
TGTGCCAGCACCCAGGTTGGCGGGAGCGATGAGCAGTTCTTC	CASTQVGGSDEQFF	NA	TRBD2	TRBV7-9	TRBJ2-1	14
TGTGCCAGCAGTGAAGTCGGTGGGGGGGCCGCAGATACGCAGTATTTT	CASSEVGGGAADTQYF	NA	NA	TRBV6-4	TRBJ2-3	16
TGTGCCAGCAGTTTAGGGGTAGGGGGCTACACCTTC	CASSLGVGGYTF	NA	NA	TRBV12-3/TRBV12-4	TRBJ1-2	12
TGTGCCAGCAGCCCCGATAAGGGGGGCACTGAAGCTTTCTTT	CASSPDKGGTEAFF	NA	NA	TRBV6-1	TRBJ1-1	14
TGTGCCAGCAGGGCGGGACAGTCCTACGAGCAGTACTTC	CASRAGQSYEQYF	few	NA	TRBV7-8	TRBJ2-7	13
TGTGCCAGCAGCTTAGAGCCGGGACAGGGCCGCAATCAGCCCCAGCATTTT	CASSLEPGQGRNQPQHF	few	TRBD1	TRBV11-2	TRBJ1-5	17
TGTGCCAGCAGCTTAGGGCTAGCGGGGAACGATGAGCAGTTCTTC	CASSLGLAGNDEQFF	NA	TRBD2	TRBV11-2	TRBJ2-1	15
TGCAGTGCTACTATCGCTACCGGGGGCGAGCAGTACTTC	CSATIATGGEQYF	few	NA	TRBV20-1	TRBJ2-7	13
TGTGCCAGTAAGGACGCCGACTTCAATCAGCCCCAGCATTTT	CASKDADFNQPQHF	NA	NA	TRBV19	TRBJ1-5	14
TGTGCCAGCAGCCAAGAGAGGGGATATGGCTACACCTTC	CASSQERGYGYTF	NA	NA	TRBV4-2	TRBJ1-2	13
TGTGCCAGCAGTTCGAACGGGATTAGCAATCAGCCCCAGCATTTT	CASSSNGISNQPQHF	NA	NA	TRBV28	TRBJ1-5	15
TGTGCCAGCAGCTTAGACAGGGATAGCTACGAGCAGTACTTC	CASSLDRDSYEQYF	NA	NA	TRBV7-7	TRBJ2-7	14
TGTGCCAGCAGCTTAGGACAGGAGATAGAGACCCAGTACTTC	CASSLGQEIETQYF	few	NA	TRBV7-6	TRBJ2-5	14
TGTGCCAGCAGTCCGACTCAGGGGGGGAGGGCTTTCTTT	CASSPTQGGRAFF	NA	TRBD1	TRBV28	TRBJ1-1	13
TGTGCCAGCAGCTTAGTCCGAACCGGGGGTGCAGAGACCCAGTACTTC	CASSLVRTGGAETQYF	NA	NA	TRBV11-3	TRBJ2-5	16
TGTGCCAGCAGCCCTAGCGCACAGGGGCTCCAAGATACGCAGTATTTT	CASSPSAQGLQDTQYF	NA	NA	TRBV7-2	TRBJ2-3	16
TGTGCCAGCAAAACAGGGGGCTATAGCAATCAGCCCCAGCATTTT	CASKTGGYSNQPQHF	few	TRBD1	TRBV2	TRBJ1-5	15
TGTGCCAGCAGTTACTCCTCAGCAGGGGGCCAAGAGACCCAGTACTTC	CASSYSSAGGQETQYF	NA	TRBD1	TRBV6-5	TRBJ2-5	16